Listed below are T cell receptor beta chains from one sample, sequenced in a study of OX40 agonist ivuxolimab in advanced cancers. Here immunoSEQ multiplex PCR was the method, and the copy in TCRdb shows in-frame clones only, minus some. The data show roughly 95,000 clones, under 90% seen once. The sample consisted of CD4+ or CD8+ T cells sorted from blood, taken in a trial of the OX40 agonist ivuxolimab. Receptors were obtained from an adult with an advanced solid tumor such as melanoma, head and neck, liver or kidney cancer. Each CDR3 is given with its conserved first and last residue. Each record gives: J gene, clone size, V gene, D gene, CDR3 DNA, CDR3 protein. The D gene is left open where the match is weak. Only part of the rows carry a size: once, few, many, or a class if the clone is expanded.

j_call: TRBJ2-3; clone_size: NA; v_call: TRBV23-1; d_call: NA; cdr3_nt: TGCGCCAGCAGCCTCACAGATACGCAGTATTTT; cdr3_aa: CASSLTDTQYF
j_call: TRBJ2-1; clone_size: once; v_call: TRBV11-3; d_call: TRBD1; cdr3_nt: TGTGCCAGCAGCCCTGGGGACAGTGGTCCCTACAATGAGCAGTTCTTC; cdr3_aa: CASSPGDSGPYNEQFF
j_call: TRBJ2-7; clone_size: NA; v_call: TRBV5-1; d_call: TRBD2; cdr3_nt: TGCGCCAGCAAGGTAGCGGGAGGGCCTTACGAGCAGTACTTC; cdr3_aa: CASKVAGGPYEQYF
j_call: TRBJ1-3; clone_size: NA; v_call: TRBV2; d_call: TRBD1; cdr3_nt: TGTGCCAGCACGGGGACAGCTGGAAACACCATATATTTT; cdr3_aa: CASTGTAGNTIYF
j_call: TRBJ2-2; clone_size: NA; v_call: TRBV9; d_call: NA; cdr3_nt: TGTGCCAGCAGCGTAGGTCCCACCGGGGAGCTGTTTTTT; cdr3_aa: CASSVGPTGELFF
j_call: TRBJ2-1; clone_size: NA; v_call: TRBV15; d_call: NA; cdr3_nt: TGTGCCACCAGCAGGGGCAGGGGGGCGGTGCGGGGCTACAATGAGCAGTTCTTC; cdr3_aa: CATSRGRGAVRGYNEQFF
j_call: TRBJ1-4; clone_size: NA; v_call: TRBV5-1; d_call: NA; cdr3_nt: TGCGCCAGCAGCTTGTTCGGGGGAGGCGAAAAACTGTTTTTT; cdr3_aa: CASSLFGGGEKLFF
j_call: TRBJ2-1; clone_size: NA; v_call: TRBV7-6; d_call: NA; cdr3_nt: TGTGCCAGCAGCCCAGATTCCCGGGCCCTTGTGCAGGATGAGCAGTTCTTC; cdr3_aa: CASSPDSRALVQDEQFF
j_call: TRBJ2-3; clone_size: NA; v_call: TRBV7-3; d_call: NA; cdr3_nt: TGTGCCAGCAGCAGGGCAATCACAGATACGCAGTATTTT; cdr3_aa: CASSRAITDTQYF
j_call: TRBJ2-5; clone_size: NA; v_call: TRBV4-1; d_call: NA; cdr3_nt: TGCGCCAGCAGCCTTCCCGGGACCCAGGGGACCGTGGGGACCCAGTACTTC; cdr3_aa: CASSLPGTQGTVGTQYF